The 5 T cell receptor beta chains given below trace back to one sample, sequenced in a study of T cells in localized non-small cell lung cancer. Data came from immunoSEQ multiplex PCR; TCRdb stores just in-frame clones and leaves some out. Of 48,000 or so clones detected, about 80% appear once; the ten largest clones hold about a sixth. The sequences come from peripheral blood, collected before any cancer treatment. The receptors originated from a man aged 35-75 years with stage I squamous cell lung carcinoma.

This clone was observed a handful of times. The chain is built from TRBV2 and TRBJ2-4; D is perhaps TRBD2 (6 bases). The CDR3 totals 10 residues. Trimming stripped 6 bases from V and 11 bases from J, with 8 bases between. CDR1 and CDR2 from the germline V gene are SNHLY and FYNNEI. The CDR3 loop reads CASSERVQYF. The CDR3 nucleotides read TGTGCCAGCAGCGAGCGGGTTCAGTACTTC.

The chain recombines TRBV7-9 with TRBJ2-7, with 7 bases identical to TRBD1. V gave up 0 bases and J gave up 7 bases; unmatched junction bases: 3. This CDR3 has 13 amino acids. Germline V CDR1 and CDR2: SEHNR, FQNEAQ (reference sequence). This CDR3 reads CASSLAPGGEQYF. The CDR3, as DNA: TGTGCCAGCAGCTTAGCACCAGGGGGTGAGCAGTACTTC.

The CDR3 here is CASAGGMNTEAFF. DNA for the CDR3: TGTGCCAGTGCCGGGGGGATGAACACTGAAGCTTTCTTT. The rearrangement joins TRBV7-2 to TRBJ1-1, with D possibly being TRBD1 (5 bases). The CDR3 is made up of 13 amino acids. Germline lookup yields CDR1 SGHTA and CDR2 FQGNSA. Trimming took off 9 bases at V and 0 bases at J, with 11 bases between the two ends.

The chain links TRBV6-5 to TRBJ2-1, with 8 bases aligning to TRBD2. Germline-derived CDR1 and CDR2 are MNHEY and SVGAGI. This CDR3 has 14 residues. Trimming removed 5 bases from V and 5 bases from J; junction bases left unmatched: 5. CDR3 region: CASSPGGANNEQFF. CDR3 in DNA: TGTGCCAGCAGTCCCGGGGGGGCCAACAATGAGCAGTTCTTC.

The chain uses TRBV6-5 and TRBJ2-7; the D gene could be TRBD1 or TRBD2 (5 bases each). The CDR3 has 15 amino acids. The V end lost 10 bases, the J end lost 2 bases, and 21 bases lay between the germline ends. Germline V CDR1 and CDR2: MNHEY, SVGAGI. CDR3 sequence: CATLDGALPPYEQYF. The CDR3 nucleotides read TGTGCCACCTTGGACGGGGCCCTACCGCCCTACGAGCAGTACTTC.